The sequence of this T cell receptor (beta chain) was determined in a study of CD8 T cells in Susac syndrome. Trimming took 4 bases from V and 2 from J; bases not matched to a gene: 6. The CDR3 consists of 15 residues. Germline lookup yields CDR1 LGHDT and CDR2 YNNKEL (reference sequence). This clonotype was counted a few times. Random hexamers primed reverse transcription of 0.5 to 1 ug RNA. A single record per CDR3 protein comes from TCRdb applying MiXCR to the immunoSEQ multiplex PCR reads. The data show some 180,000 distinct CDR3 sequences, with roughly 92% seen just once and approximately 0.1% held by the top ten. CD8+ and CD4+ T cells circulating in blood were sequenced for TCR beta. TEMRA cells underwent FACS enrichment and CD8+ and CD4+ T cells underwent negative isolation.

Sample: CD4+ T cells from PBMCs. This TCR derives from a human donor in good health. The chain has TRBV3-1 and TRBJ2-5, with TRBD1 identical over 8 bases. In DNA, the CDR3 is TGTGCCAGCAGCCTCGGACAGGGCCCTCAAGAGACCCAGTACTTC. Its protein product is CASSLGQGPQETQYF.